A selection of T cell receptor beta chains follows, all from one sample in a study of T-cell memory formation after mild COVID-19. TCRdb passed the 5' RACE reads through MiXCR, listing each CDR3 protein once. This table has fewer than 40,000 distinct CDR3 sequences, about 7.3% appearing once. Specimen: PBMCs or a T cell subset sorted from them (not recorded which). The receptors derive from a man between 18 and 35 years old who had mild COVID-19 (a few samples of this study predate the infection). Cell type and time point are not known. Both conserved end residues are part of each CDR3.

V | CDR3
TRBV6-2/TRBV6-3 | CASRLDRGYQETQYF
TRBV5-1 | CASSFRAATGELFF
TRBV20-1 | CSATGTGLLLSPLHF
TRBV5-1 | CASSLAGETQYF
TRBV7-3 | CASSLGTSGYNEQFF
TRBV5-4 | CASSSTANTEAFF
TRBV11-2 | CASSLVGEGTGELFF
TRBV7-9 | CASSLARMGVLFF
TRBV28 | CASSFLERGTEAFF
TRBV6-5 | CASLDLYGYTF
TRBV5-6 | CASKHGGQSYGYTF
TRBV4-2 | CASSQEENSGGHQETQYF
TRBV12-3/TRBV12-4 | CASRTEQGRNTEAFF
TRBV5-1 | CASRSRRDTEAFF
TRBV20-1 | CSAKQGAYTEAFF
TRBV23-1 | CASRRNYRDRGNNEQFF
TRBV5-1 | CASSWGDRGPNTEAFF
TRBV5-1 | CASSLGQVNTGELFF
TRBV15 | CATSRDRLSYGYTF
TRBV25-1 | CASSEWTPDTQYF
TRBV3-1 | CASSWAGNTEAFF
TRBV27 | CASSFWRGGGETQYF
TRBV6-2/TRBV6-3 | CASGLGNEQFF
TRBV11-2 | CASSPGRDLFF
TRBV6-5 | CASSSRTSRGQPQHF
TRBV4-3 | CASSQEGWNEQFF
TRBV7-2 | CASSFRLNTGELFF
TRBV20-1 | CSARGRAYDYGYTF
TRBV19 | CASTPLAGRTDTQYF
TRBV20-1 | CSAPPGGGSPLHF
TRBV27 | CASRSGGGGSPLHF
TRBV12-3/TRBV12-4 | CASSLLAVLETQYF
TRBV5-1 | CASSLDGQLATGELFF
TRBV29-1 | CSVEAGAGTRTDTQYF
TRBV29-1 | CSVSGDSYEQYF
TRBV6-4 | CASSATSGGAGNEQFF
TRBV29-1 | CSVDLEGVRAQYF
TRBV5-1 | CASSYGGVSHEQYF
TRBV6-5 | CASSYSPPGTGKISLHF
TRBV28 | CASSPSPQNQTQHF
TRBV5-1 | CASSFQGGNEQFF
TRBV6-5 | CASREGQGADYGYTF
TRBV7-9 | CASTLTEHNSPLHF
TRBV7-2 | CASSLRRYEQYF
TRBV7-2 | CASSAGSGDSPLHF
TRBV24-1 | CATSDPGPPYEQYF
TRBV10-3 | CAIRRDRGREETQYF
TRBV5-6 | CASRVAGASSYNEQFF
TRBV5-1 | CASSFGGGAHNEQFF
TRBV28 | CASSPAQLAGAVNTGELFF
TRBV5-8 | CASSFGTGNNEQFF
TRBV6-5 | CATFSGNQETQYF
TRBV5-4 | CASSLASASTDTQYF
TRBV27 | CASRSGQAGGYEQYF
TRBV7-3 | CASSLDNNYGYTF
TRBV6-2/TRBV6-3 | CASSFTGSDTQYF
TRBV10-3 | CAISEGLPRSTEAFF